Reported below is one TCR beta chain. Study members were between about 18 and 100 years old and lived in over 20 US regions. Membership in each cohort depended on participant-reported clinical history. V was cut by 1 base and J by 7 bases, with 20 bases left in between. Germline V gene lookup returns CDR1 SGHVS and CDR2 FNYEAQ. The CDR3 has 17 amino acids. The data derive from a study of blood T cell repertoires in COVID-19. About the research overall: T cells, B-cell-depleted T cells, or PBMCs provided the cDNA or gDNA that served as material.

In the original workflow: Nucleated cell number was recorded as an estimate derived from reference gene primer amplification. Assay used: immunoSEQ multiplex PCR; TCRdb lists only in-frame clones, some missing. V and J calls and clone size follow that table, whereas D and trimming were derived from the DNA. The profile covers around 230,000 clones, with roughly 90% appearing a single time and roughly 2.7% taken by the ten largest. This TCR came from a woman aged 30 to 39 who had recovered from COVID-19. Specimen: PBMCs or T cells enriched from blood (not recorded which). The V gene is TRBV7-6, the J gene TRBJ2-1; D might be TRBD1 (6 bases). The CDR3 here is CASSLEARQGIKNEQFF. The CDR3 DNA follows: TGTGCCAGCAGCTTAGAGGCGCGCCAGGGGATTAAGAATGAGCAGTTCTTC.